The TCR beta chain described here comes from a study of control samples from healthy donors and cancer patients. This clone has only a few counts. Profiling relied on immunoSEQ multiplex PCR, and the TCRdb table lists in-frame clones only, not all of them. Of roughly 170,000 clones in the sample, about 93% were seen once. This CDR3 is 14 amino acids long. Germline CDR1 is KGHSH and CDR2 is LQKENI. The V end lost 1 base, the J end lost 6 bases, and 12 bases lay between the germline ends. What was sequenced was blood. This clonotype was sampled from a man between 18 and 29 years old in good health. This rearrangement joins TRBV18 to TRBJ1-1, with D hard to call. As DNA, the CDR3 is TGTGCCAGCTCACCACTCTCCTCCGGGCCTGAAGCTTTCTTT. It yields the protein CASSPLSSGPEAFF.